This TCR beta chain comes out of a study of T cell responses to AZD1222 COVID-19 vaccine. The CDR3 runs 14 residues. Germline CDR1 reads WSHSY; CDR2 reads SAAADI. With V trimmed by 6 bases and J by 6 bases, 8 bases remained unmatched. Here immunoSEQ multiplex PCR was the method, and the copy in TCRdb shows in-frame clones only, minus some. The table has about 130,000 clones, about 88% seen once. J is TRBJ2-7 and V is TRBV10-2, with TRBD1 matching over 10 bases. This sequence originates from an adult in good health. The sequenced sample was peripheral blood, obtained on day 0 of AZD1222 vaccination. The CDR3 protein is CASRPGTGAREQYF. CDR3 bases: TGCGCCAGCAGGCCCGGGACAGGGGCCCGCGAGCAGTACTTC.